This entry features one T cell receptor beta chain sequence. These data come from a study of blood T cell repertoires in COVID-19. The V end lost 5 bases, the J end lost 2 bases, and 10 bases lay between the germline ends. Germline loops: CDR1 SEHNR, CDR2 FQNEAQ (reference sequence). The CDR3 contains 14 residues. Under the authors' procedure: Amplifying reference gene primers gave estimates of nucleated cell counts. Sequencing was performed with immunoSEQ multiplex PCR; in TCRdb, only in-frame clones are kept and a portion is missing. The V and J calls and clone size were taken over from that table, and D and trimming were inferred from the DNA. The table shows 430,000 or so clones, with over 75% occurring only once. Participants came from about two dozen US areas, aged roughly 18 to 89 years.

The chain recombines TRBV7-9 with TRBJ1-3; tentative D call: TRBD1 (6 bases). The TCR was taken from a woman aged 35 to 49 who had recovered from COVID-19. Sequencing input: PBMCs or T cells enriched from blood (not recorded which). The CDR3, as DNA: TGTGCCAGCAGCCAACAGGGAGCTGGAAACACCATATATTTT. Its protein product is CASSQQGAGNTIYF. The full variable domain, rest sourced from reference TRBV7-9 and TRBJ1-3, is DTGVSQNPRHKITKRGQNVTFRCDPISEHNRLYWYRQTLGQGPEFLTYFQNEAQLEKSRLLSDRFSAERPKGSFSTLEIQRTEQGDSAMYLCASSQQGAGNTIYFGEGSWLTVV.